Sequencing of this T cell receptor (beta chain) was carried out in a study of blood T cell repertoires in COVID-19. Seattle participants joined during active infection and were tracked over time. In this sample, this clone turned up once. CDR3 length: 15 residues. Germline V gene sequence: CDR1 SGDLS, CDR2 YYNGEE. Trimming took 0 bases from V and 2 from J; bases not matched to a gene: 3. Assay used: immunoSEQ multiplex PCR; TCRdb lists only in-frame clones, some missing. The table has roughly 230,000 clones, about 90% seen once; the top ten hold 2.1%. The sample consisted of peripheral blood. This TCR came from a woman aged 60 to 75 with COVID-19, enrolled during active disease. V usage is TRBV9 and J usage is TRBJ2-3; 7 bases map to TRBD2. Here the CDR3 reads CASSVGAGITDTQYF. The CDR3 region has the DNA TGTGCCAGCAGCGTAGGAGCGGGGATCACAGATACGCAGTATTTT.